This TCR beta chain was sequenced during a study of blood T cell repertoires in COVID-19. Study at large: Both acute and convalescent COVID-19 samples were obtained from the United States, Italy and Spain. The analysed material was cDNA or gDNA that came from T cells, B-cell-depleted T cells, or PBMCs.

As originally analysed: For nucleated cells, counts were estimated from reference gene primer amplification. Using immunoSEQ multiplex PCR, the repertoire was profiled, and TCRdb retains in-frame clones only, with some absent. That table furnishes V, J and clone size, whereas the DNA furnished D and trimming. Altogether tens of thousands of clones are present, about four fifths being singletons, with the ten largest covering 7.4%. The sequenced material came from peripheral blood. This clonotype was obtained from a man in his 60s with active COVID-19.

In DNA, the CDR3 is TGTGCCAGCAGGCACAGGGGGAGTGAGACCCAGTACTTC. Protein sequence: CASRHRGSETQYF. This chain links TRBV11-2 with TRBJ2-5, with 8 bases that match TRBD1. J gave up 5 bases and V 6 bases, and 5 bases lay outside the gene matches. In germline, CDR1 is SGHAT, CDR2 FQNNGV. The CDR3 length is 13 residues.